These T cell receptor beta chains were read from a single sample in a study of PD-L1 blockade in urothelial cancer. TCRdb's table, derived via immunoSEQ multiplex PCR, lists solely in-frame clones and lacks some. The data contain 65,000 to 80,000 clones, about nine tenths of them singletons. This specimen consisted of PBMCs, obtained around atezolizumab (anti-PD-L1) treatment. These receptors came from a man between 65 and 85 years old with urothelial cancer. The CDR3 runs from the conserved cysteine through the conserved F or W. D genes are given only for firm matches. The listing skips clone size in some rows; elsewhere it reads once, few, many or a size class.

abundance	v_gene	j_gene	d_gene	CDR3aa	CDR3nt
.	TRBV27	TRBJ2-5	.	CASSPVGETQYF	TGTGCCAGCAGTCCCGTCGGAGAGACCCAGTACTTC
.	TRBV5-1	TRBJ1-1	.	CASRGIMNTEAFF	TGCGCCAGCAGGGGCATCATGAACACTGAAGCTTTCTTT
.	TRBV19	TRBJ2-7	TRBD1	CASSMGTGTYEQYF	TGTGCCAGTAGTATGGGGACAGGGACCTACGAGCAGTACTTC
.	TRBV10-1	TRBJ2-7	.	CASSESGGSYEQYF	TGCGCCAGCAGTGAGTCCGGGGGATCCTACGAGCAGTACTTC
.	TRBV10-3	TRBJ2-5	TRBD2	CAISWTSGIKYQETQYF	TGTGCCATCAGTTGGACTAGCGGGATAAAGTACCAAGAGACCCAGTACTTC
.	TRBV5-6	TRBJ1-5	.	CASSLWGESNQPQHF	TGTGCCAGCAGCTTGTGGGGGGAGAGCAATCAGCCCCAGCATTTT
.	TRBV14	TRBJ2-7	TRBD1	CASSQDLTGWQYF	TGTGCCAGCAGCCAGGACTTGACAGGGTGGCAGTACTTC
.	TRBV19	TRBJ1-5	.	CASRTRGGQPQHF	TGTGCCAGTAGAACCCGGGGGGGCCAGCCCCAGCATTTT
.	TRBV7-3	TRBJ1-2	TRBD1	CASSLSRGNGYTF	TGTGCCAGCAGCTTAAGCAGGGGGAATGGCTACACCTTC
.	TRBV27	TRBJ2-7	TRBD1	CASSFRPLMDRALAVSSYEQYF	TGTGCCAGCAGTTTCCGCCCTCTAATGGACAGGGCACTAGCCGTAAGCTCCTACGAGCAGTACTTC
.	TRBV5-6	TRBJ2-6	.	CASSLVGGARAGANVLTF	TGTGCCAGCAGCTTGGTAGGAGGGGCTAGGGCTGGGGCCAACGTCCTGACTTTC
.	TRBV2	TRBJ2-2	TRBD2	CASTGGLFTGELFF	TGTGCCAGCACGGGGGGGCTATTCACCGGGGAGCTGTTTTTT
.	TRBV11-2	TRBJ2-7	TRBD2	CASSILAGGSYEQYF	TGTGCCAGCAGCATACTAGCGGGAGGATCGTACGAGCAGTACTTC
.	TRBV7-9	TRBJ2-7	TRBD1	CASSLGGQGLFGYEQYF	TGTGCCAGCAGCTTAGGAGGACAGGGATTATTTGGCTACGAGCAGTACTTC
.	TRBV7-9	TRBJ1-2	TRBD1	CASSRGTDLGYGYTF	TGTGCCAGCAGCCGGGGGACAGACCTGGGATATGGCTACACCTTC
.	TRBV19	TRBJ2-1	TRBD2	CASSSSGRSHEQFF	TGTGCCAGTAGTTCCAGCGGGAGATCCCATGAGCAGTTCTTC
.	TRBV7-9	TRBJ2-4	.	CASSLDSRAQNIQYF	TGTGCCAGCAGCTTAGATAGCAGGGCGCAAAACATTCAGTACTTC
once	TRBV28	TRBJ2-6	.	CAILNSGANVLTF	TGTGCCATACTCAACTCTGGGGCCAACGTCCTGACTTTC
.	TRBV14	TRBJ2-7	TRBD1	CASSQGTGLREQYF	TGTGCCAGCAGCCAAGGGACAGGGTTGCGGGAGCAGTACTTC
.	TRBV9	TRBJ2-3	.	CASSPEAVRGVGRTDTQYF	TGTGCCAGCAGCCCGGAAGCGGTCAGGGGGGTAGGGAGGACAGATACGCAGTATTTT
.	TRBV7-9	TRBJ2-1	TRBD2	CASSLVTSGYNEQFF	TGTGCCAGCAGCTTAGTGACTAGCGGCTACAATGAGCAGTTCTTC
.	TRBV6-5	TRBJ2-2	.	CASRPGTQGTGELFF	TGTGCCAGCAGACCCGGGACACAAGGCACCGGGGAGCTGTTTTTT
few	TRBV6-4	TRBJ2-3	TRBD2	CASSLAGGPRDTQYF	TGTGCCAGCAGCCTAGCGGGAGGGCCTCGCGATACGCAGTATTTT
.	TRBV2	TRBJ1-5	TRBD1	CASNSGQGYQPQHF	TGTGCCAGCAACAGCGGACAGGGATATCAGCCCCAGCATTTT
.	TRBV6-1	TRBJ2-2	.	CASSEGRRVTGELFF	TGTGCCAGCAGTGAAGGGCGCAGGGTCACCGGGGAGCTGTTTTTT
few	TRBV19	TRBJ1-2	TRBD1	CASNRDRALGGYTF	TGTGCCAGTAATAGGGACAGGGCCCTTGGGGGCTACACCTTC
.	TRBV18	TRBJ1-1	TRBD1	CASSRPTGVEAFF	TGTGCCAGCTCACGACCCACAGGGGTTGAAGCTTTCTTT
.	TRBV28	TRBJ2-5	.	CASSFINQETQYF	TGTGCCAGCAGTTTTATAAACCAAGAGACCCAGTACTTC
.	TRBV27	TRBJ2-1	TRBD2	CASSRLAGGLGYNEQFF	TGTGCCAGCAGTCGACTAGCGGGAGGGCTTGGCTACAATGAGCAGTTCTTC
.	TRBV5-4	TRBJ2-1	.	CASSLEIGQGYEQFF	TGTGCCAGCAGCTTGGAGATCGGGCAGGGTTATGAGCAGTTCTTC
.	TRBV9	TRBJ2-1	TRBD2	CASSVDGGRGNEQFF	TGTGCCAGCAGCGTAGACGGCGGGAGGGGGAATGAGCAGTTCTTC
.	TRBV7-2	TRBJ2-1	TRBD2	CASSPTSGSSYNEQFF	TGTGCCAGCAGCCCGACTAGCGGAAGCTCCTACAATGAGCAGTTCTTC
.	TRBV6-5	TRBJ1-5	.	CASRRGGLSSPQHF	TGTGCCAGCAGGCGGGGTGGTTTATCGTCGCCCCAGCATTTT
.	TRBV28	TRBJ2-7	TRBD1	CASSRPGQWGETYEQYF	TGTGCCAGCAGCCGACCGGGACAGTGGGGTGAGACCTACGAGCAGTACTTC
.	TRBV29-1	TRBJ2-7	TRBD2	CSAAGGKGFEQYF	TGCAGCGCTGCGGGGGGAAAGGGGTTCGAGCAGTACTTC
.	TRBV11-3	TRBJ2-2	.	CASSPMTQTLNTGELFF	TGTGCCAGCAGCCCTATGACCCAGACTCTAAACACCGGGGAGCTGTTTTTT
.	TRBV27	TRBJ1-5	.	CASSLKPGGYSNQPQHF	TGTGCCAGCAGTTTAAAGCCCGGGGGTTATAGCAATCAGCCCCAGCATTTT
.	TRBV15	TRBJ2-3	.	CATSRSVSESDTQYF	TGTGCCACCAGCAGGAGCGTTTCGGAGTCCGATACGCAGTATTTT